These T cell receptor beta chains were read from a single sample in a study of beta chain features in type 1 diabetes. This table comes from immunoSEQ multiplex PCR, and its TCRdb copy is limited to in-frame clones, with some not included. The data show approximately 600,000 clones, with around 12% seen just once and around 0.12% held by the top ten. Sequenced input: naive CD4+ T cells from blood. These TCRs come from a man younger than 40 with type 1 diabetes. Both conserved end residues are part of each CDR3. A D gene is named only where the DNA matches it firmly. Size values are once, few and many counts, or a class for expanded clones, and some rows have none.

clone_size	j_call	d_call	v_call	cdr3_nt	cdr3_aa
few	TRBJ1-1	.	TRBV5-1	TGCGCCAGCAGCTTTTCAGGGGAAACTGAAGCTTTCTTT	CASSFSGETEAFF
few	TRBJ2-7	.	TRBV6-5	TGTGCCAGCAGTTACTCGAGATCTACGTCCGAGCAGTACTTC	CASSYSRSTSEQYF
.	TRBJ2-1	.	TRBV19	TGTGCCAGTAGCCCAGGGGTGGTCTCCTACAATGAGCAGTTCTTC	CASSPGVVSYNEQFF
.	TRBJ2-3	TRBD1	TRBV6-6	TGTGCCAGCAGTTACTGGCAGGGGGCAGATACGCAGTATTTT	CASSYWQGADTQYF
.	TRBJ2-7	TRBD1	TRBV28	TGTGCCAGCAGTGACAGGGGCTACGAGCAGTACTTC	CASSDRGYEQYF
few	TRBJ1-4	.	TRBV28	TGTGCCAGCAGTTTAGGGAATGAAAAACTGTTTTTT	CASSLGNEKLFF
few	TRBJ2-5	.	TRBV4-2	TGTGCCAGCAGCTTTAGTTCTGAGACCCAGTACTTC	CASSFSSETQYF
.	TRBJ2-5	.	TRBV30	TGTGCCTGGACTAAGCGGGAGACCCAGTACTTC	CAWTKRETQYF
few	TRBJ2-3	.	TRBV29-1	TGCAGCGCCTGGGAAGCCGCAGATACGCAGTATTTT	CSAWEAADTQYF
.	TRBJ2-7	TRBD2	TRBV4-1	TGCGCCAGCAGCCAGTCGGGACTAGCGTACGAGCAGTACTTC	CASSQSGLAYEQYF
.	TRBJ1-1	.	TRBV18	TGTGCCAGCTCACCAAGGCAGACAGTCGCTGCTTTCTTT	CASSPRQTVAAFF
.	TRBJ1-2	.	TRBV6-1	TGTGCCAGCAGGGTAAATCGGGAGGACTATGGCTACACCTTC	CASRVNREDYGYTF
few	TRBJ2-2	.	TRBV10-3	TGTGCCATCACAGGGGTAGACTCGGGTCGAAGCGGGGAGCTGTTTTTT	CAITGVDSGRSGELFF
.	TRBJ2-3	.	TRBV4-2	TGTGCCAGCAGCCAGCGGTCGGTCCCTAGCACAGATACGCAGTATTTT	CASSQRSVPSTDTQYF
.	TRBJ2-7	.	TRBV15	TGTGCCACCAGCAGAGATAATGGAGCGGACTACTCCTACGAGCAGTACTTC	CATSRDNGADYSYEQYF
few	TRBJ2-1	.	TRBV19	TGTGCCAGTAGTACAGACCGCTCTACCTACAATGAGCAGTTCTTC	CASSTDRSTYNEQFF
few	TRBJ1-6	TRBD1	TRBV7-8	TGTGCCAGCAGCAGGACAGGGGGCCGTTCACCCCTCCACTTT	CASSRTGGRSPLHF
.	TRBJ1-3	.	TRBV7-2	TGTGCCAGCAGCTCCGCCTCGGGAGCTGGAAACACCATATATTTT	CASSSASGAGNTIYF
.	TRBJ2-2	.	TRBV25-1	TGTGCCAGCAGCGAACCGGCGAACACCGGGGAGCTGTTTTTT	CASSEPANTGELFF
few	TRBJ2-3	TRBD2	TRBV7-2	TGTGCCAGCAGCTTAGCACCTAGCGGGGGACGCACAGATACGCAGTATTTT	CASSLAPSGGRTDTQYF
few	TRBJ1-2	TRBD1	TRBV18	TGTGCCAGCTCACCAAGACAGGGAGAGATAGGCTACACCTTC	CASSPRQGEIGYTF
.	TRBJ1-1	TRBD1	TRBV9	TGTGCCAGCAGCGTAGAAGCCACAGGGGACACTGAAGCTTTCTTT	CASSVEATGDTEAFF
.	TRBJ2-7	.	TRBV25-1	TGTGCCAGCAGTGAATTCAAGAGAGGGCAGGGAATAAGCGAGCAGTACTTC	CASSEFKRGQGISEQYF
.	TRBJ2-3	.	TRBV28	TGTGCCAGCAGTTTAATCAGTCAGGGGACCATCGCCGATACGCAGTATTTT	CASSLISQGTIADTQYF
.	TRBJ1-6	.	TRBV7-2	TGTGCCAGCAGCCCGGGTCGTAGGGATTCACCCCTCCACTTT	CASSPGRRDSPLHF
few	TRBJ2-5	TRBD2	TRBV29-1	TGCAGCGTTGAAAGCGGGGTGCGAGAGACCCAGTACTTC	CSVESGVRETQYF
few	TRBJ1-1	.	TRBV9	TGTGCCAGCAGCGTAGGGCCCCCTTCCACTGAAGCTTTCTTT	CASSVGPPSTEAFF
few	TRBJ1-3	TRBD1	TRBV19	TGTGCAGCCTCCCGTGGGGACAGTGGAAACACCATATATTTT	CAASRGDSGNTIYF
.	TRBJ2-7	.	TRBV5-1	TGCGCCAGCACCACGGGCAGGAACGAGCAGTACTTC	CASTTGRNEQYF
many	TRBJ2-7	TRBD1	TRBV10-3	TGTGCCATCAGTGACCCGGGACAGGTCTCCTACGAGCAGTACTTC	CAISDPGQVSYEQYF
.	TRBJ2-3	.	TRBV7-7	TGTGCTAGCAGCTTAGACGCCTACAGCACAGATACGCAGTATTTT	CASSLDAYSTDTQYF
few	TRBJ2-2	.	TRBV5-4	TGTGCCAGCAGCTTCACCGGGTCGAACACCGGGGAGCTGTTTTTT	CASSFTGSNTGELFF
.	TRBJ1-4	.	TRBV5-1	TGCGCCAGCAGCGTGGACTGGGGTTATAATGAAAAACTGTTTTTT	CASSVDWGYNEKLFF
.	TRBJ1-5	.	TRBV5-6	TGTGCCAGCAGCTTGGTCCCAGGGGTAGAGGGTCAGCCCCAGCATTTT	CASSLVPGVEGQPQHF
few	TRBJ2-3	.	TRBV5-4	TGTGCCAGCAGGGAAACAGGAGGTGAAGATACGCAGTATTTT	CASRETGGEDTQYF
few	TRBJ1-1	.	TRBV6-1	TGTGCCAGCAGTGAGAGTATGAGGCCCGGGGATACTGAAGCTTTCTTT	CASSESMRPGDTEAFF
few	TRBJ2-2	TRBD2	TRBV4-3	TGCGCCAGCAGCCAAGATGGACTAGCGGGGGCTGCAACCGGGGAGCTGTTTTTT	CASSQDGLAGAATGELFF
.	TRBJ2-2	.	TRBV25-1	TGTGCCAGCAGTCCCTCTCAAACCCACATAGAGGAGCTGTTTTTT	CASSPSQTHIEELFF
few	TRBJ1-1	.	TRBV4-1	TGCGCCAGCAGCCGAACACCGATGGGCACTGAAGCTTTCTTT	CASSRTPMGTEAFF
few	TRBJ1-6	.	TRBV27	TGTGCCAGCAGCTCCCCGAGGGGAGGTGCCCTCCACTTT	CASSSPRGGALHF
few	TRBJ2-2	.	TRBV4-2	TGTGCCAGCAGCCACGGGGGGCGCGTGGACGGGGAGCTGTTTTTT	CASSHGGRVDGELFF
few	TRBJ1-5	TRBD1	TRBV27	TGTGCCAGCAGTTCGGGACAGGGGCCCCCGTTTGGCAATCAGCCCCAGCATTTT	CASSSGQGPPFGNQPQHF
few	TRBJ1-1	.	TRBV25-1	TGTGCCAGCAGTGACGGCGTAAGTCGGAACACTGAAGCTTTCTTT	CASSDGVSRNTEAFF
.	TRBJ1-5	.	TRBV5-6	TGTGCCAGCAGCGAACAGGGAGTCAGGCGACCCCAGCATTTT	CASSEQGVRRPQHF
.	TRBJ2-5	.	TRBV6-1	TGTGCCAGCAAGGACGCACCTCAAGAGACCCAGTACTTC	CASKDAPQETQYF
few	TRBJ2-3	.	TRBV11-1	TGTGCCAGCAGCTTAAAAGCAGATACGCAGTATTTT	CASSLKADTQYF
.	TRBJ2-3	.	TRBV7-2	TGTGCCAGCAGTTCAACAGGGACGGCAGGGGATACGCAGTATTTT	CASSSTGTAGDTQYF
.	TRBJ1-5	.	TRBV11-2	TGTGCCAGCAGCTTAAGTGTGGGGGCCGATCAGCCCCAGCATTTT	CASSLSVGADQPQHF
.	TRBJ1-2	.	TRBV18	TGTGCCAGCTCACTCGGACAGAACTATGGCTACACCTTC	CASSLGQNYGYTF
.	TRBJ1-1	.	TRBV4-3	TGCGCCAGCAGCCAAGATCTGGGGGGCTTATTGGTCGCTTTCTTT	CASSQDLGGLLVAFF
few	TRBJ2-1	.	TRBV7-2	TGTGCCAGCAGCTTCTCGGGGGACAATGAGCAGTTCTTC	CASSFSGDNEQFF